These 28 T cell receptor beta chains were all obtained from the same sample, sequenced in a study of T cell responses to AZD1222 COVID-19 vaccine (dated by TCRdb to the early 2020s). Receptors were amplified or captured by the immunoSEQ multiplex PCR assay. The clones in this table, taken by TCRdb from immuneACCESS, are in-frame only. Not every clone is retained; where verified, under half of the shortfall comes from an unresolved V gene, and the cause of the rest is unknown. Here the sample has 100,000 to 150,000 clones; 80% to 90% occur a single time. About 8.3% of the sample belongs to the ten largest clones. The time point label of this sample denotes: baseline before first vaccination. Material: peripheral blood, obtained on day 0 of AZD1222 vaccination. Receptors were obtained from an adult in good health.

The chain recombines TRBV2 with TRBJ1-5, with D unresolved. Trimming took off 1 base at V and 5 bases at J, with 12 bases between the two ends. The CDR3 spans 15 residues. Germline CDR1 SNHLY, CDR2 FYNNEI. The DNA for the CDR3 is TGTGCCAGCAGTGAAGTGGACCCGGGGTATCAGCCCCAGCATTTT. It is translated as CASSEVDPGYQPQHF.

This chain connects TRBV6-6 to TRBJ2-1; 12 positions agree with TRBD1. Per germline, CDR1 MNHNY and CDR2 SVGAGI (reference sequence). J gave up 8 bases and V 5 bases, and 4 bases lay outside the gene matches. The CDR3 sequence is 14 residues long. This CDR3 is CASSPGQGADEQFF. CDR3 sequence (DNA): TGTGCCAGCAGTCCGGGACAGGGGGCCGATGAGCAGTTCTTC.

The rearrangement uses TRBV4-1 and TRBJ2-2; the D gene is possibly TRBD1 (6 bases). In germline, CDR1 is MGHRA, CDR2 YSYEKL. V shed 3 bases and J shed 4 bases, with 15 bases lying between them. CDR3 length equals 16 residues. The CDR3 loop is CASSHAQGSGTGELFF. The CDR3 nucleotides read TGCGCCAGCAGCCACGCTCAGGGGTCGGGCACCGGGGAGCTGTTTTTT.

J is TRBJ1-5 and V is TRBV30; D gene unclear. The CDR3 spans 13 residues. Per the germline V gene, CDR1 is GTSNPN and CDR2 is SVGIG (reference sequence). Trimming shortened V by 0 bases and J by 1 base, and 4 bases separated the two germline ends. CDR3 amino acids: CAWSVESNQPQHF. CDR3 coding DNA: TGTGCCTGGAGTGTAGAAAGCAATCAGCCCCAGCATTTT.

The chain employs TRBV6-5 and TRBJ1-1; D call uncertain. The V end lost 0 bases, the J end lost 3 bases, and 5 bases lay between the germline ends. In germline, CDR1 is MNHEY, CDR2 SVGAGI. CDR3 length: 13 amino acids. CDR3 in DNA: TGTGCCAGCAGTTACTCGAAAGACACTGAAGCTTTCTTT. Its protein is CASSYSKDTEAFF.

In its sample, this clone was seen once. V usage is TRBV5-6 and J usage is TRBJ1-1; D uncertain. V lost 1 base, J lost 2 bases, and 15 bases lay in between. This CDR3 is 16 amino acids long. CDR1 SGHDT and CDR2 YYEEEE come from the germline V gene. The CDR3 DNA sequence: TGTGCCAGCAGCTTGCTTTTTCATCGGGGAAACACTGAAGCTTTCTTT. Protein: CASSLLFHRGNTEAFF.

This sequence joins TRBV2 and TRBJ2-3; TRBD1 might be the D (6 bases). Trimming removed 5 bases from V and 0 bases from J, with 12 bases in between. The CDR3 loop spans 15 amino acids. The germline V gene encodes CDR1 SNHLY and CDR2 FYNNEI. The CDR3: CASSTGQTSTDTQYF. As DNA, the CDR3 is TGTGCCAGCAGTACGGGACAAACTAGCACAGATACGCAGTATTTT.

The CDR3 nucleotides are TGCGCCAGCAGCTTGGCTACCGTTAGCACTGAAGCTTTCTTT. Protein product: CASSLATVSTEAFF. The chain has TRBV5-1 and TRBJ1-1; D is unresolved. CDR3 length: 14 residues. Germline CDR1 and CDR2: SGHRS and YFSETQ. With 0 bases removed from V and 4 bases from J, the gap between germline ends came to 10 bases.

V usage is TRBV24-1 and J usage is TRBJ2-2; D possibly corresponds to TRBD2 (5 bases). The CDR3 is 15 residues long. The V end lost 1 base, the J end lost 3 bases, and 8 bases lay between the germline ends. Germline loops: CDR1 KGHDR, CDR2 SFDVKD. This CDR3 is CATSDFKRDTGELFF. The CDR3 nucleotides are TGTGCCACCAGTGATTTCAAGAGGGACACCGGGGAGCTGTTTTTT.

CDR3 nucleotides: TGTGCCAGCAGTTTATGGGGTCGAGCTAATGAAAAACTGTTTTTT. This sequence encodes CASSLWGRANEKLFF. The rearrangement joins TRBV28 to TRBJ1-4; D unresolved. This CDR3 has 15 residues. Germline-derived CDR1 and CDR2 are MDHEN and SYDVKM. Trimming cost V 0 bases and J 3 bases, with 8 bases left between them.

The chain joins TRBV19 to TRBJ1-1; 7 bases are shared with TRBD1. Trimming cost V 6 bases and J 0 bases; bases outside gene matches: 1. This CDR3 has 13 amino acids. Germline assignment: CDR1 LNHDA and CDR2 SQIVND (reference sequence). The CDR3 spells CASSDRVNTEAFF. CDR3 coding DNA: TGTGCCAGTAGCGACAGGGTGAACACTGAAGCTTTCTTT.

The chain combines TRBV20-1 with TRBJ2-6; 7 positions match TRBD1. The junction had 5 bases not matched to a gene; V was cut back by 3 bases and J by 0 bases. The germline CDR1 and CDR2 sequences are DFQATT and SNEGSKA (reference sequence). This CDR3 is 16 amino acids long. In DNA, the CDR3 is TGCAGTGCTAGTGAGACAGGGATCTCTGGGGCCAACGTCCTGACTTTC. Protein sequence: CSASETGISGANVLTF.

This clone occurred once. The chain has TRBV12-3 or TRBV12-4 and TRBJ2-7, with no clear D. The V end was cut by 1 base, the J end by 2 bases, with 6 bases between. The length of the CDR3 is 13 residues. The CDR3 sequence: CASSLESTYEQYF. CDR3 in DNA: TGTGCCAGCAGTTTAGAGTCTACCTACGAGCAGTACTTC.

This sequence joins TRBV12-3 or TRBV12-4 and TRBJ2-7; 9 positions agree with TRBD2. Trimming removed 6 bases from V and 6 bases from J; junction bases left unmatched: 3. This CDR3 region has 12 residues. CDR3: CASRLAGPEQYF. Written as DNA, the CDR3 is TGTGCCAGCAGGCTAGCGGGGCCCGAGCAGTACTTC.

The V call is TRBV11-2, the J call TRBJ2-2; no firm D call. The V end was cut by 8 bases, the J end by 1 base, with 5 bases between. Germline V lookup: CDR1 SGHAT, CDR2 FQNNGV. This CDR3 region has 12 residues. The CDR3 region is CASAVNTGELFF. The DNA of the CDR3 is TGTGCCAGCGCCGTGAACACCGGGGAGCTGTTTTTT. The full variable domain, in which reference TRBV11-2 and TRBJ2-2 provide the parts outside the CDR3, is EAGVAQSPRYKIIEKRQSVAFWCNPISGHATLYWYQQILGQGPKLLIQFQNNGVVDDSQLPKDRFSAERLKGVDSTLKIQPAKLEDSAVYLCASAVNTGELFFGEGSRLTVL.

The chain carries TRBV30 and TRBJ1-2, with TRBD1 matching 7 bases. CDR3 length: 14 amino acids. Germline V gene lookup returns CDR1 GTSNPN and CDR2 SVGIG (reference sequence). The V and J ends lost 3 bases and 4 bases, in that order; junction bases with no gene match: 8. The CDR3 sequence: CAWSPQTGSYGYTF. In DNA form, the CDR3 reads TGTGCCTGGAGCCCCCAGACAGGGAGCTATGGCTACACCTTC.

This chain links TRBV6-6 with TRBJ2-7; the D gene is possibly TRBD1 (6 bases). V was clipped by 0 bases and J by 1 base, with 10 bases between them. Germline CDR1 MNHNY, CDR2 SVGAGI (reference sequence). The CDR3 consists of 15 residues. The CDR3 coding sequence is TGTGCCAGCAGTTACTCGGGCAGGGGATCCTACGAGCAGTACTTC. The encoded protein is CASSYSGRGSYEQYF.

This clone occurred once. The rearrangement links TRBV24-1 to TRBJ2-3; 8 positions match TRBD1. The germline V gene has CDR1 KGHDR and CDR2 SFDVKD. This CDR3 spans 16 amino acids. V was clipped by 6 bases and J by 2 bases; unmatched bases: 9. The CDR3 sequence is CATSSASGGDTDTQYF. The CDR3 DNA is TGTGCCACCAGTTCAGCGTCAGGGGGCGACACAGATACGCAGTATTTT.

This rearrangement joins TRBV19 to TRBJ1-2; no firm D call. The CDR3 covers 14 residues. Germline CDR1 is LNHDA and CDR2 is SQIVND (reference sequence). The V end was cut by 7 bases, the J end by 4 bases, with 16 bases between. CDR3 DNA sequence: TGTGCCAGTACTATCGATGGGCTATCCTATGGCTACACCTTC. It is translated as CASTIDGLSYGYTF.

The genes are TRBV24-1 and TRBJ2-1; TRBD1 is a possible D gene (5 bases). V was trimmed by 4 bases and J by 0 bases, leaving 9 bases between them. This CDR3 is built from 15 residues. Germline CDR1 KGHDR, CDR2 SFDVKD. The CDR3 DNA reads as TGTGCCACCAGTGACCCTAGGGGCTCCTACAATGAGCAGTTCTTC. Its translation: CATSDPRGSYNEQFF.

This clone has only a few counts. The J gene is TRBJ1-1, the V gene TRBV13; D gene unclear. From germline, CDR1 is PRHDT and CDR2 FYEKMQ (reference sequence). V was clipped by 3 bases and J by 0 bases, with 5 bases between them. The CDR3 length is 13 residues. The DNA for the CDR3 is TGTGCCAGCAGCTTTTCCATGAACACTGAAGCTTTCTTT. Translated, it gives CASSFSMNTEAFF.

V gene TRBV7-2 combines with J gene TRBJ1-1, with a possible D match to TRBD1 (5 bases). V lost 5 bases to trimming and J lost 6 bases, with 10 bases between them. Germline CDR1 SGHTA, CDR2 FQGNSA. This CDR3 region has 12 residues. Here the CDR3 DNA reads TGTGCCAGCAGCCTAGGGACGTCTGAAGCTTTCTTT. This translates into CASSLGTSEAFF.

The chain links TRBV5-4 to TRBJ2-1; 10 bases are a match to TRBD2. J lost 10 bases, V lost 2 bases, and 6 bases had no gene match. Germline loops: CDR1 SGHNT, CDR2 YYREEE (reference sequence). The CDR3 totals 14 residues. The CDR3 sequence is CASSFPGGLAEQFF. CDR3 nucleotide sequence: TGTGCCAGCAGCTTTCCAGGGGGACTAGCGGAGCAGTTCTTC. Full variable domain (outside the CDR3, taken from reference TRBV5-4 and TRBJ2-1): ETGVTQSPTHLIKTRGQQVTLRCSSQSGHNTVSWYQQALGQGPQFIFQYYREEENGRGNFPPRFSGLQFPNYSSELNVNALELDDSALYLCASSFPGGLAEQFFGPGTRLTVL.

This chain connects TRBV6-5 to TRBJ2-7, with D perhaps TRBD2 (5 bases). The CDR3 covers 14 residues. The V gene's germline CDR1 is MNHEY and CDR2 SVGAGI. V lost 6 bases to trimming and J lost 2 bases, with 14 bases between them. The CDR3 loop is CASRPDFSAYEQYF. In DNA form, the CDR3 reads TGTGCCAGCAGACCGGACTTCTCGGCCTACGAGCAGTACTTC.

This clone appeared a single time. The chain uses TRBV9 and TRBJ1-1; D gene ambiguous. V gave up 3 bases and J gave up 5 bases, with 11 bases separating them. Germline CDR1 is SGDLS and CDR2 is YYNGEE. The CDR3 length is 13 residues. DNA of the CDR3: TGTGCCAGCAGCGCGCCCTTCTCAACTGAAGCTTTCTTT. Amino acids: CASSAPFSTEAFF.

This chain joins TRBV5-1 and TRBJ2-7; 10 bases agree with TRBD1. The germline V gene has CDR1 SGHRS and CDR2 YFSETQ. V lost 4 bases and J lost 3; bases outside the gene matches: 7. The CDR3 consists of 15 residues. DNA for the CDR3: TGCGCCAGCAGCAACCGGGACAGGGGCCACTACGAGCAGTACTTC. This sequence encodes CASSNRDRGHYEQYF. Combining the CDR3 with reference TRBV5-1 and TRBJ2-7 gives the whole variable domain KAGVTQTPRYLIKTRGQQVTLSCSPISGHRSVSWYQQTPGQGLQFLFEYFSETQRNKGNFPGRFSGRQFSNSRSEMNVSTLELGDSALYLCASSNRDRGHYEQYFGPGTRLTVT.

DNA for the CDR3: TGTGCCAGCAGTATCGGACGGTTAAACTATGGCTACACCTTC. It specifies CASSIGRLNYGYTF. The chain is built from TRBV27 and TRBJ1-2; the D is unclear. The CDR3 extends over 14 amino acids. Trimming took 5 bases from V and 2 from J, leaving 12 bases between them. Germline CDR1 reads MNHEY; CDR2 reads SMNVEV (reference sequence).

The chain has TRBV6-5 and TRBJ2-7, with no clear D. Germline CDR1 MNHEY, CDR2 SVGAGI. The CDR3 length is 14 residues. V shed 4 bases and J shed 0 bases, with 10 bases lying between them. The CDR3 protein is CASSWTASSYEQYF. For the CDR3, the DNA is TGTGCCAGCAGTTGGACGGCGAGCTCCTACGAGCAGTACTTC.